The source of this TCR beta chain is a study of shared clonotypes between healthy human individuals. Findings of the study overall: Compared with memory subsets, naive subsets generally had larger estimated richness. Sampling used blood alone; tissue repertoires probably differ. Having only a few donors restricted how much genetic and exposure-history diversity was captured.

A word on this clone: Its specificity is not known.

Clones were sequenced by immunoSEQ multiplex PCR, and TCRdb holds only the in-frame ones, with some missing. The profile shows about 690,000 clones, 80% to 95% of them singletons. The CDR3 is made up of 16 amino acids. Germline assignment: CDR1 SEHNR and CDR2 FQNEAQ (reference sequence). The V and J ends lost 4 bases and 4 bases respectively, with 19 bases between them. This rearrangement joins TRBV7-9 to TRBJ1-1; possible D gene TRBD1, 5 bases. Sequencing was performed on memory CD8+ T cells from PBMCs. The sample's subset: CD45RO+ cells pooled with CCR7-negative TemRA cells. The clonotype was recovered from a man younger than 35 in good health. Some clones in this sample may be carry-over from other donors' samples. DNA for the CDR3: TGTGCCAGCAGCTCCCATGGGGAAGGGGCGCGCACTGAAGCTTTCTTT. Protein: CASSSHGEGARTEAFF. Supplemented by reference TRBV7-9 and TRBJ1-1, the full variable domain reads DTGVSQNPRHKITKRGQNVTFRCDPISEHNRLYWYRQTLGQGPEFLTYFQNEAQLEKSRLLSDRFSAERPKGSFSTLEIQRTEQGDSAMYLCASSSHGEGARTEAFFGQGTRLTVV.